This is a list of T cell receptor beta chains from one sample in a study of metastatic and nonmetastatic thyroid tumors. With MiXCR, TCRdb reprocessed the PCR reads. The table includes about 64,000 clones, around 15% detected once. Sample: blood. These receptors were obtained from a male donor with papillary thyroid cancer or a benign thyroid nodule (not recorded which). Some clones in this sample may be carry-over from other donors' samples. The CDR3 runs from the conserved cysteine through the conserved F or W. The order of the fields is clone size, D gene, J gene, V gene, CDR3 DNA, CDR3 protein. The D gene is left open where the match is weak. Rows may omit the clone size; those that give it use once, few, many or a size class.

>many|-|TRBJ1-1|TRBV9
TGTGCCAGCAGCGTAGGGGAGCGCGCCAACACTGAAGCTTTCTTT
CASSVGERANTEAFF
>many|-|TRBJ1-5|TRBV7-2
TGTGCCAGCAGCAGACAGTTTAATCAGCCCCAGCATTTT
CASSRQFNQPQHF
>-|TRBD1|TRBJ1-6|TRBV12-3/TRBV12-4
TGTGCCAGCAGCTCCGGGACAGGGAACTCACCGCTCCAGTTT
CASSSGTGNSPLQF
>-|TRBD1|TRBJ1-1|TRBV5-4
TGTGCCAGCAGCTTCGCAGGGGGAATAATAAGTAACACTGAAGCTTTCTTT
CASSFAGGIISNTEAFF
>-|-|TRBJ2-1|TRBV30
TGTGCCTGGATCCCTTGGGGGGCGCTTAGGACTGAGCAGTTCTTC
CAWIPWGALRTEQFF
>-|TRBD1|TRBJ2-2|TRBV6-4
TGTGCCAGCATCCCCGGGACAGGTGACACCGGGGAGCTGTTTTTT
CASIPGTGDTGELFF
>-|TRBD1|TRBJ1-5|TRBV5-6
TGTGCCAGCAGCTTAGGGACAGGGACCCAGCCCCATCATTTT
CASSLGTGTQPHHF
>many|-|TRBJ1-1|TRBV28
TGTGCCAGCACAACGGGAGAAAGGTGGAACACTGAAGCTTTCTTT
CASTTGERWNTEAFF
>many|TRBD2|TRBJ2-1|TRBV19
TGTGCCAGTAGCATTACTAGCGGGAGCACCTATGAGCAGTTCTTC
CASSITSGSTYEQFF
>many|TRBD2|TRBJ2-1|TRBV25-1
TGTGCCAGCAGAGGGACTAGCGGGAGGGCCTATACTGAGCAGTTCTTC
CASRGTSGRAYTEQFF
>many|-|TRBJ1-5|TRBV9
TGTGCCAGCAGCGTGACAGATAGCAATCAGCCCCAGCATTTT
CASSVTDSNQPQHF
>many|-|TRBJ1-2|TRBV5-1
TGCGCCAGCAGCTTGAGGGCTCCTAACACGTTCGACTATGGCTACACCTTC
CASSLRAPNTFDYGYTF
>many|-|TRBJ1-1|TRBV10-1
TGCGCCAGCAGACAGGGTGCGAACACTGAAGCTTTCTTT
CASRQGANTEAFF
>many|-|TRBJ1-6|TRBV30
TGTGCCTGGAGTAAAGCTGTAAGCACCTATAATTCACCCCTCCACTTT
CAWSKAVSTYNSPLHF
>few|-|TRBJ1-3|TRBV6-2/TRBV6-3
TGTGCCAGCATTGAACAGGACTCTGGAAACACCATATATTTT
CASIEQDSGNTIYF
>few|TRBD2|TRBJ2-1|TRBV11-1
TGTGCCATCACCAGAGAGCTAGCGGGGGTTAATGAGCAGTTCTTC
CAITRELAGVNEQFF
>many|-|TRBJ2-1|TRBV6-1
TGTGCCAGCAGTCCTACCGGGACCGATTACAATGAGCAGTTCTTC
CASSPTGTDYNEQFF
>-|-|TRBJ1-5|TRBV27
TGTGCCAGCGGACCAATTAGCAATCAGCCCCAGCATTTT
CASGPISNQPQHF
>many|TRBD1|TRBJ1-1|TRBV5-1
TGCGCCAGCCAGACTCGACCGGGACAGGCTTTCACTGAAGCTTTCTTT
CASQTRPGQAFTEAFF
>-|TRBD2|TRBJ2-5|TRBV20-1
TGCGCTGCTCGGGGGGGGAGCCTGAAAGAGACCCAGTACTTC
CAARGGSLKETQYF
>many|-|TRBJ2-2|TRBV6-5
TGTGCCAGCAGTTACCAGGGTTACACCGGGGAGCTGTTTTTT
CASSYQGYTGELFF
>many|TRBD1|TRBJ1-2|TRBV27
TGTGCCAGCAGTTTATCGAAAGGGGGCGACAACTATGGCTACACCTTC
CASSLSKGGDNYGYTF
>many|TRBD1|TRBJ1-1|TRBV27
TGTGCCAGCAGTTACTTGACAGGGCTCGCTGAAGCTTTCTTT
CASSYLTGLAEAFF
>many|-|TRBJ2-2|TRBV9
TGTGCCAGCAGTAAGGGGCAGGTTGCCGGGGAGCTGTTTTTT
CASSKGQVAGELFF
>many|-|TRBJ2-3|TRBV7-2
TGTGCCAGCAGCGGCTGGGGCGGAGACACAGATACGCAGTATTTT
CASSGWGGDTDTQYF
>-|-|TRBJ1-2|TRBV6-1
TGTGCCAGCGTCGACAGGTCTAACTATGGCTACACCTTC
CASVDRSNYGYTF
>many|-|TRBJ1-1|TRBV5-1
TGCGCCAGCAGCCAAGACCATGGGAACACTGAAGCTTTCTTT
CASSQDHGNTEAFF
>many|-|TRBJ2-1|TRBV7-2
TGTGCCAGCAGCTTAGGTTTGTACAATGAGCAGTTCTTC
CASSLGLYNEQFF
>many|TRBD1|TRBJ1-5|TRBV2
TGTGCCAGCAGTGAAACCGACAGGGGGCGACAGCCCCAGCATTTT
CASSETDRGRQPQHF
>many|-|TRBJ2-3|TRBV28
TGTGCCAGCAGTTCAAGGGGGACTACAGATACGCAGTATTTT
CASSSRGTTDTQYF
>many|TRBD2|TRBJ2-3|TRBV5-1
TGCGCCAGCAGCCCGGGAGGGGGCACAGATACGCAGTATTTT
CASSPGGGTDTQYF
>many|-|TRBJ2-7|TRBV28
TGTGCCAGCAGTTACGGTCGGCGGGTTTCCTACGAGCAGTACTTC
CASSYGRRVSYEQYF
>many|-|TRBJ2-2|TRBV30
TGTGCCTGGAGTGACCCAGGGGGGACCGGGGAGCTGTTTTTT
CAWSDPGGTGELFF
>many|TRBD1|TRBJ2-3|TRBV4-3
TGCGCCAGCAGCCAACTACCCCCCGGGGGACAGGGGTATCCAGATACGCAGTATTTT
CASSQLPPGGQGYPDTQYF
>many|TRBD1|TRBJ2-5|TRBV12-3/TRBV12-4
TGTGCCAGCAGTCCAGGACAGGGGGCTCTGGAGACCCAGTACTTC
CASSPGQGALETQYF
>many|TRBD1|TRBJ1-2|TRBV15
TGTGCCACCAGCAGAGAGCGGCTTGAGGACAGGCGATATGGCTACACCTTC
CATSRERLEDRRYGYTF
>many|TRBD1|TRBJ2-7|TRBV6-1
TGTGCCAGCAGTCGGGACAGGAGGAACGAGCAGTACTTC
CASSRDRRNEQYF
>many|-|TRBJ1-6|TRBV28
TGTGCCAGCAGTTTAGAGTCGGGAGATAATTCACCCCTCCACTTT
CASSLESGDNSPLHF
>many|-|TRBJ2-7|TRBV3-1
TGTGCCAGCAGCCAAGAGGGGTCAGGGTCCTACGAGCAGTACTTC
CASSQEGSGSYEQYF
>many|TRBD1|TRBJ2-1|TRBV5-1
TGCGCCAGCAGCTCCCGGGACAGGGGATACAATGAGCAGTTCTTC
CASSSRDRGYNEQFF